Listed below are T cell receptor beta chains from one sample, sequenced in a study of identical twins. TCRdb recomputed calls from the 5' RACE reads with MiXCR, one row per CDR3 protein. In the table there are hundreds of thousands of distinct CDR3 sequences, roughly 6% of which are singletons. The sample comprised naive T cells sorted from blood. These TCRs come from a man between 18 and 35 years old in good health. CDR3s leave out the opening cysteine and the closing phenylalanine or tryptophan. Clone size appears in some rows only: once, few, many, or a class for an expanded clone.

CDR3aa: ASGRGNNEQF
v_gene: TRBV6-2/TRBV6-3
abundance: NA
j_gene: TRBJ2-1

CDR3aa: ASRKIAGGPGKDTQY
v_gene: TRBV6-1
abundance: many
j_gene: TRBJ2-3

CDR3aa: ACSLGVSDTQY
v_gene: TRBV7-2
abundance: NA
j_gene: TRBJ2-3

CDR3aa: ASRDGGNNEQF
v_gene: TRBV10-2
abundance: many
j_gene: TRBJ2-1

CDR3aa: ASSFENRANEQF
v_gene: TRBV5-1
abundance: many
j_gene: TRBJ2-1

CDR3aa: ASSRWTSGRETQY
v_gene: TRBV5-1
abundance: many
j_gene: TRBJ2-5

CDR3aa: ASSFLREGNGNIQY
v_gene: TRBV7-2
abundance: few
j_gene: TRBJ2-4

CDR3aa: ASSLVPRGSTDTQY
v_gene: TRBV11-2
abundance: many
j_gene: TRBJ2-3

CDR3aa: ASNNPNSPLH
v_gene: TRBV6-5
abundance: many
j_gene: TRBJ1-6

CDR3aa: ASRDYPRIGTDTQY
v_gene: TRBV27
abundance: few
j_gene: TRBJ2-3

CDR3aa: ASSLHTIEGF
v_gene: TRBV11-2
abundance: NA
j_gene: TRBJ1-1

CDR3aa: ASSPSEGPGPPEEQF
v_gene: TRBV18
abundance: few
j_gene: TRBJ2-1

CDR3aa: AVRAGGPTDTQY
v_gene: TRBV7-6
abundance: few
j_gene: TRBJ2-3

CDR3aa: ASSFDSLRGSTGELF
v_gene: TRBV12-3/TRBV12-4
abundance: many
j_gene: TRBJ2-2

CDR3aa: ASSPMGREKGNEQF
v_gene: TRBV13
abundance: many
j_gene: TRBJ2-1

CDR3aa: ASSQEWTGGNYGYT
v_gene: TRBV4-3
abundance: few
j_gene: TRBJ1-2

CDR3aa: ASSYSLDNEQF
v_gene: TRBV6-2/TRBV6-3
abundance: many
j_gene: TRBJ2-1

CDR3aa: ASSSLAGGSTDTQY
v_gene: TRBV5-1
abundance: many
j_gene: TRBJ2-3

CDR3aa: ASSVTGYETQY
v_gene: TRBV9
abundance: many
j_gene: TRBJ2-5

CDR3aa: ASADRGATNEKLF
v_gene: TRBV6-1
abundance: many
j_gene: TRBJ1-4

CDR3aa: ASSQDFRETLNYGYT
v_gene: TRBV4-3
abundance: few
j_gene: TRBJ1-2

CDR3aa: ASSELGLAAYNEQF
v_gene: TRBV2
abundance: few
j_gene: TRBJ2-1

CDR3aa: ASSLGIGQGVWDEQF
v_gene: TRBV7-9
abundance: many
j_gene: TRBJ2-1

CDR3aa: ASSYSTSGSHEQF
v_gene: TRBV6-5
abundance: few
j_gene: TRBJ2-1

CDR3aa: AWTREWDTQY
v_gene: TRBV30
abundance: NA
j_gene: TRBJ2-3

CDR3aa: ASSLSPTGNTEAF
v_gene: TRBV12-3/TRBV12-4
abundance: many
j_gene: TRBJ1-1

CDR3aa: SAVAGHPLPPGELF
v_gene: TRBV20-1
abundance: NA
j_gene: TRBJ2-2

CDR3aa: ASSSNGGQETQY
v_gene: TRBV6-4
abundance: many
j_gene: TRBJ2-5

CDR3aa: ATSGTSGNEQF
v_gene: TRBV24-1
abundance: many
j_gene: TRBJ2-1

CDR3aa: SVVVSPNGYT
v_gene: TRBV29-1
abundance: many
j_gene: TRBJ1-2

CDR3aa: ASSLEGLGSYNEQF
v_gene: TRBV7-2
abundance: many
j_gene: TRBJ2-1